A single sample gave rise to the 3 T cell receptor beta chains below, sequenced in a study of blood T cells in healthy people across ages. Alongside a J-beta primer mix, a sample-barcoded 5' primer served in a second PCR lasting roughly 7 to 12 cycles. MiXCR, applied by TCRdb to the 5' RACE reads, yields one record per CDR3 protein. The sample lists approximately 690,000 distinct CDR3 sequences, 35% to 50% occurring once. Sequences were obtained from blood. These receptors all come from an elderly man in good health.

This clonotype has only a few counts. The rearrangement joins TRBV6-2 or TRBV6-3 to TRBJ2-7; D is possibly TRBD1 or TRBD2 (5 bases each). The CDR3 is 16 residues long. The V gene lost 4 bases and the J gene lost 5 bases, with 21 bases spanning the gap. Germline lookup yields CDR1 MNHEY and CDR2 SVGEGT. CDR3 residues: CASSSIKGTNSNEQYF. CDR3 nucleotide sequence: TGTGCCAGCAGTTCCATCAAGGGGACCAACTCGAACGAGCAGTACTTC.

This clonotype has just a few counts. The chain links TRBV27 to TRBJ2-7; D tentatively fits TRBD1 or TRBD2 (5 bases each). Germline loops: CDR1 MNHEY, CDR2 SMNVEV (reference sequence). The CDR3 is made up of 16 amino acids. Trimming removed 1 base from V and 0 bases from J, with 13 bases in between. For the CDR3, the DNA is TGTGCCAGCAGTTTATTTTCGGGACGGACCTCCTACGAGCAGTACTTC. Its protein is CASSLFSGRTSYEQYF.

The chain joins TRBV20-1 to TRBJ2-3; 7 bases line up with TRBD2. CDR1 is DFQATT, CDR2 SNEGSKA, per germline (reference sequence). This CDR3 has 14 residues. The V gene end was trimmed by 0 bases and the J gene end by 4 bases; junction bases not matched to a gene: 4. Here the CDR3 reads CSARDRGRADTQYF. DNA of the CDR3: TGCAGTGCTAGAGATCGGGGGAGGGCAGATACGCAGTATTTT.